This T cell receptor (beta chain) was found in a study of OX40 agonist ivuxolimab in advanced cancers. Study-wide context: As their treatment, patients were administered ivuxolimab, an agonistic anti-OX40 (CD134) antibody. The dose-escalation group included hepatocellular carcinoma, melanoma, renal cell carcinoma and head and neck cancer.

Germline lookup yields CDR1 KGHSH and CDR2 LQKENI. This CDR3 comprises 14 residues. Produced via immunoSEQ multiplex PCR; TCRdb's table is partial and in-frame only. The sample includes 95,000 to 150,000 clones, 85% to 95% seen only once; the top ten take around 0.81%. Sequencing was performed on CD4+ or CD8+ T cells sorted from blood, taken in a trial of the OX40 agonist ivuxolimab. The TCR originated in an adult with an advanced solid tumor such as melanoma, head and neck, liver or kidney cancer. The genes are TRBV18 and TRBJ2-5; the D gene is possibly TRBD2 (7 bases). Judging by the DNA end, TRBJ2-7 fits better; the J call may be wrong. The CDR3 spells CASSLGGQSYEQYF. CDR3 DNA sequence: TGTGCCAGCTCCCTCGGGGGGCAGTCCTACGAGCAGTACTTC.